This T cell receptor (beta chain) stems from a study of CXCR3-negative and CXCR3-positive naive CD8 T cells. Across the whole study: Overall TRB read output was some 140 million, and each library contained about 1.5 +/- 0.3 million reads.

In regard to this clonotype: Its antigen remains unidentified.

The study's findings and limits: Comparison of naive CXCR3-negative and CXCR3-positive cells revealed similar TRBV-TRBJ usage, while memory cells differed. TCR interaction strength was inferred from TRB CDR3 physicochemistry, as CD5 matched across naive subsets. Both of the naive subsets showed about the same high diversity, but memory CD8+ cells had much less.

It was by 5' RACE with UMI labels that the TRB cDNA libraries were prepared. For each CDR3 protein, TCRdb gives one entry from its re-call of the 5' RACE reads, without DNA. This sample's clone table lists about 57,000 distinct CDR3 sequences. This sequence was found in a human donor in good health. Some clones in this sample may be carry-over from other donors' samples. Sequencing was done on a sample of memory CD8+ T cells from blood.

The CDR3 is CATSRDWQGVKTGELFF. V gene TRBV15 combines with J gene TRBJ2-2; the D gene TCRdb calls, TRBD1, cannot be checked with no DNA. CDR1 and CDR2 from the germline V gene are LNHNV and YYDKDF (reference sequence). The CDR3 spans 17 residues.